This T cell receptor (beta chain) was retrieved from a study of graft-versus-host responses after intestinal transplantation. Across the study: Recipients got multivisceral, liver-intestinal, or isolated intestinal transplants.

Trimming at V came to 4 bases and at J to 5 bases, leaving 5 bases not matched to a gene. The CDR3 is 15 amino acids. Germline assignment: CDR1 SGHTS and CDR2 YDEGEE. Method: immunoSEQ multiplex PCR; TCRdb's copy keeps in-frame clones and lacks some. The sample lists about 20,000 clones, about 89% occurring once. Sequencing used bone marrow, obtained approximately 120 days after transplant. The chain recombines TRBV5-8 with TRBJ2-5, with TRBD2 matching 13 bases. This clonotype originated in a human patient who received an intestinal transplant, so some T cells may come from the graft donor. This CDR3 is CASSGGLAGAETQYF. DNA of the CDR3: TGTGCCAGCAGCGGCGGACTAGCGGGAGCCGAGACCCAGTACTTC. Based on the CDR3 plus reference TRBV5-8 and TRBJ2-5, the full variable domain is EAGVTQSPTHLIKTRGQQATLRCSPISGHTSVYWYQQALGLGLQFLLWYDEGEERNRGNFPPRFSGRQFPNYSSELNVNALELEDSALYLCASSGGLAGAETQYFGPGTRLLVL.